This TCR beta chain derives from a study of blood T cell repertoires in COVID-19. In the study overall: Acute and convalescent COVID-19 specimens originated in the United States, Italy and Spain. T cells, B-cell-depleted T cells, or PBMCs provided the cDNA or gDNA that served as material.

The CDR3 has 14 amino acids. After removal of 4 bases from V and 0 bases from J, the junction contained 2 bases not matched to a gene. Germline CDR1 and CDR2: MNHEY and SVGEGT. Measured with immunoSEQ multiplex PCR; TCRdb has only the in-frame clones, and not every one. The data show approximately 320,000 clones, with roughly 90% seen just once and 8.9% held by the top ten. The material sequenced was PBMCs or T cells enriched from blood (not recorded which). The gene calls are TRBV6-2 or TRBV6-3 and TRBJ2-7; 8 bases map to TRBD1. The TCR sequence derives from a young woman who had recovered from COVID-19. The CDR3 region is CASSSGTGSYEQYF. The CDR3 DNA reads TGTGCCAGCAGTTCCGGGACAGGCTCCTACGAGCAGTACTTC.